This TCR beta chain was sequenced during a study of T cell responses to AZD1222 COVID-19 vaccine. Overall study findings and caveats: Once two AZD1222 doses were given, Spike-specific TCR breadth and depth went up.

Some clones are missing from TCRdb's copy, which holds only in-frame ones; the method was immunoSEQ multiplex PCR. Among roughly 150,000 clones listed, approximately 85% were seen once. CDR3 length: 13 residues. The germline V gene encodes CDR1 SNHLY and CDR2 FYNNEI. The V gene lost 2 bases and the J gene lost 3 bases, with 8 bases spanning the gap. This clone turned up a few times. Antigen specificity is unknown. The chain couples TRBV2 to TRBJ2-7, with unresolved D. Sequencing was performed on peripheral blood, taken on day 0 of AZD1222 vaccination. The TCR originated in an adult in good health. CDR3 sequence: CASSEWRLYEQYF. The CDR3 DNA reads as TGTGCCAGCAGTGAATGGCGGCTCTACGAGCAGTACTTC.